These 2 T cell receptor beta chains were all obtained from the same sample, sequenced in a study. Treg sorting used a CD4+CD25+CD127-/low gate. TCRdb re-called the 5' RACE reads through MiXCR, storing one row per CDR3 protein. The data contain approximately 50,000 distinct CDR3 sequences, more than 25% of them singletons. Sequenced sample: tumor-infiltrating Tregs sorted from the breast tumor. Receptors originate from a female donor with breast cancer.

This clonotype appeared a few times. The rearrangement joins TRBV7-2 to TRBJ2-3; 8 bases map to TRBD2. Germline CDR1 reads SGHTA; CDR2 reads FQGNSA. This CDR3 is built from 14 residues. V shed 7 bases and J 3 bases; nucleotides not matched to a gene: 6. This CDR3 is CASIKGLATDTQYF. CDR3 in DNA: TGTGCCAGCATCAAAGGACTAGCAACAGATACGCAGTATTTT.

This clonotype turned up a few times. This chain connects TRBV6-1 to TRBJ1-6, with D unclear. Germline loops: CDR1 MNHNS, CDR2 SASEGT. V lost 4 bases, J lost 5 bases, and 6 bases lay in between. The CDR3 consists of 13 residues. The CDR3 bases are TGTGCCAGCAGTGGCCTGGATAATTCACCCCTCCACTTT. Translation: CASSGLDNSPLHF.